This T cell receptor (beta chain) was found in a study of blood T cell repertoires in COVID-19. Study overall: Recovered status applied to Cohort 3 donors who had two consecutive negative PCRs. It also applied to those with clearance or with symptom resolution. T cells, B-cell-depleted T cells, or PBMCs provided the cDNA or gDNA that served as material. Collection of acute and convalescent COVID-19 samples took place in the United States, Italy and Spain.

Method: immunoSEQ multiplex PCR; TCRdb's copy keeps in-frame clones and lacks some. Of about 140,000 clones in the sample, roughly 84% were seen once. CDR3 size: 17 residues. The germline V gene has CDR1 MNHEY and CDR2 SMNVEV (reference sequence). Trimming took off 2 bases at V and 5 bases at J, with 22 bases between the two ends. The sequenced sample was PBMCs or T cells enriched from blood (not recorded which). This rearrangement joins TRBV27 to TRBJ2-7; TRBD2 might be the D (5 bases). The TCR sequence derives from a man aged 45-65 years in a cohort exposed to, infected with or recovered from COVID-19 (not recorded which). The CDR3 DNA reads TGTGCCAGCAGTTTAAAAGTTGGCGCTGGGAGATTGAACGAGCAGTACTTC. Residues: CASSLKVGAGRLNEQYF.